This TCR beta chain was sequenced for a study of T cell responses to AZD1222 COVID-19 vaccine. Overall study results and limits: Nearly half of spike-specific TCRs reportedly target unmutated variant regions. Seropositivity was recorded at baseline in only 6 or 7 AZD1222 recipients. At 160-218 and 743-854, vaccine-associated CD4 TCRs were dominant, and they spanned spike. Without day 14 samples, only post-peak T cell repertoires were studied.

Sequencing used immunoSEQ multiplex PCR; TCRdb keeps in-frame clones, though not all of them. Among 130,000 or so clones, around 94% were seen once, and the ten largest hold approximately 7%. Regarding this clone: Antigen unknown.

Trimming pared 3 bases from V and 1 base from J, leaving 12 bases between. The germline CDR1 and CDR2 sequences are LNHDA and SQIVND (reference sequence). The CDR3 length is 15 residues. This chain connects TRBV19 to TRBJ1-2; possible D gene TRBD1, 6 bases. The source was peripheral blood, collected on day 0 of AZD1222 vaccination. The receptor was isolated from an adult in good health. This chain's CDR3 is CASSIVGAFNYGYTF. CDR3 nucleotides: TGTGCCAGTAGTATCGTGGGGGCCTTTAACTATGGCTACACCTTC.